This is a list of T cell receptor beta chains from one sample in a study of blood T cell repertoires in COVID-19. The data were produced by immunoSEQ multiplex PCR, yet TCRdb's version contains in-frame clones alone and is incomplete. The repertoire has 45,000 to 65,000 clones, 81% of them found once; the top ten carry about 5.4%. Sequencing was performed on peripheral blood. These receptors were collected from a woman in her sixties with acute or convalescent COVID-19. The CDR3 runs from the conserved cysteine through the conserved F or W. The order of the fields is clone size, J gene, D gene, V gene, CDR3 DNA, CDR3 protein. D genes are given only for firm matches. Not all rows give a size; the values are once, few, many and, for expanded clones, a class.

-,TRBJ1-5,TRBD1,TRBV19,TGTGCCAGTAGGCACATGCCGGGACAGGGGACGGGCAATCAGCCCCAGCATTTT,CASRHMPGQGTGNQPQHF
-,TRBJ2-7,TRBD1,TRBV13,TGTGCCAGCAGCTTAAAACAGGGGACCTACGAGCAGTACTTC,CASSLKQGTYEQYF
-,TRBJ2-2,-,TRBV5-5,TGTGCCAGCAGCTTGGAAGCCTTTCCTACCACCGGGGAGCTGTTTTTT,CASSLEAFPTTGELFF
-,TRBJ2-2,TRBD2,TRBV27,TGTGCCAGCAGCTGGGGGGGGTCCGTCGGGGAGCTGTTTTTT,CASSWGGSVGELFF
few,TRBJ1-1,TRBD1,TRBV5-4,TGTGCCAGCAGCGTTGACAGGGCCCTAACGGGGAACACTGAAGCTTTCTTT,CASSVDRALTGNTEAFF
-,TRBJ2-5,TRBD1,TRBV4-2,TGTGCCAGCAGCCAACGGACAGGGCTCCAAGAGACCCAGTACTTC,CASSQRTGLQETQYF
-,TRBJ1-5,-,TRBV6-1,TGTGCCAGCAGTGGGCCCGACAGCAGGATTAGCAATCAGCCCCAGCATTTT,CASSGPDSRISNQPQHF
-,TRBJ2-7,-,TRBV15,TGTGCCACCAGCAGAGATCCCCCCAACGAGCAGTACTTC,CATSRDPPNEQYF
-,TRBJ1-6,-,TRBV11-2,TGTGCCAGCACCCTCGGTGGGGAGTCTTCACCCCTCCACTTT,CASTLGGESSPLHF
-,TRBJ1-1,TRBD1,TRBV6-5,TGTGCCAGCAGTAGGACAGGGAACACTGAAGCTTTCTTT,CASSRTGNTEAFF
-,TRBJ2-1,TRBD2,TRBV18,TGTGCCAGCTCACCACCTAGCGGGAGAATCTACAATGAGCAGTTCTTC,CASSPPSGRIYNEQFF